This TCR beta chain was recorded in a study of blood T cells in healthy people across ages. With 4 bases removed from V and 1 base from J, the gap between germline ends came to 12 bases. Germline V gives CDR1 SGHRS, CDR2 YFSETQ. The CDR3 is made up of 15 amino acids. A second PCR of about 7 to 12 cycles used a sample-barcoded 5' primer and a J-beta primer mix. TCRdb reanalysed the 5' RACE reads using MiXCR and keeps one entry per CDR3 protein. This repertoire shows under 1 million distinct CDR3 sequences, around 45% found once; its top ten account for around 21%. This clonotype was detected only a few times.

The specimen sequenced was blood. The V gene is TRBV5-1, the J gene TRBJ2-1; D remains unclear. The clonotype comes from a man aged 55 to 70 in good health. The CDR3 region is CASSAGPSSYNEQFF. The CDR3 DNA reads TGCGCCAGCAGCGCCGGACCATCATCCTACAATGAGCAGTTCTTC. The entire variable domain, with the rest obtained from reference TRBV5-1 and TRBJ2-1, is as follows: KAGVTQTPRYLIKTRGQQVTLSCSPISGHRSVSWYQQTPGQGLQFLFEYFSETQRNKGNFPGRFSGRQFSNSRSEMNVSTLELGDSALYLCASSAGPSSYNEQFFGPGTRLTVL.